The sequence of this T cell receptor (beta chain) was determined in a study of blood T cell repertoires in COVID-19. The assay was immunoSEQ multiplex PCR, and TCRdb's table has in-frame clones only and misses some. The profile shows a few hundred thousand clones, around 86% of them singletons. Trimming cost V 4 bases and J 0 bases; bases outside gene matches: 2. Looked up from germline, CDR1 is SEHNR and CDR2 is FQNEAQ (reference sequence). This CDR3 is 14 amino acids long. Sequencing was done on a sample of PBMCs or T cells enriched from blood (not recorded which). This clonotype was obtained from a young woman who had recovered from COVID-19. The rearrangement joins TRBV7-9 to TRBJ2-7; 8 nucleotides match TRBD1. The CDR3 coding sequence is TGTGCCAGCAGCTCCACAGGGGGCTCCTACGAGCAGTACTTC. Translated: CASSSTGGSYEQYF.